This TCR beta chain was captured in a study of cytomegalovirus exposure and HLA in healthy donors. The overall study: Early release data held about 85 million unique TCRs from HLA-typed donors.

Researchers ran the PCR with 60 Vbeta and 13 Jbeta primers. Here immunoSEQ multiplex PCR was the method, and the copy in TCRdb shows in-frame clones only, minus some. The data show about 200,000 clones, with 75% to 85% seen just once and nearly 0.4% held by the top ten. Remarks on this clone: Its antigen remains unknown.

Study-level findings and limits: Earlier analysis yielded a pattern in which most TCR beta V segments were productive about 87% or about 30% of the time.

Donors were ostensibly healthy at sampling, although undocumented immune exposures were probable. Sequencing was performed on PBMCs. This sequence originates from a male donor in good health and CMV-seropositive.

CDR3 coding DNA: TGTGCCAGCAGTCGACCACCGGGCTACGAGCAGTACTTC. Translation: CASSRPPGYEQYF. V usage is TRBV28 and J usage is TRBJ2-7, with D hard to call. With 5 bases removed from V and 3 bases from J, the gap between germline ends came to 11 bases. The CDR3 sequence is 13 residues long. Germline V gene data show CDR1 as MDHEN and CDR2 as SYDVKM. Based on the CDR3 plus reference TRBV28 and TRBJ2-7, the full variable domain is DVKVTQSSRYLVKRTGEKVFLECVQDMDHENMFWYRQDPGLGLRLIYFSYDVKMKEKGDIPEGYSVSREKKERFSLILESASTNQTSMYLCASSRPPGYEQYFGPGTRLTVT.